A selection of T cell receptor beta chains follows, all from one sample in a study of OX40 agonist ivuxolimab in advanced cancers. Data came from immunoSEQ multiplex PCR; TCRdb stores just in-frame clones and leaves some out. The data contain about 27,000 clones, 80% to 90% of them seen just once; the ten biggest clones take up roughly a fifth. The source was CD4+ or CD8+ T cells sorted from blood, collected in a trial of the OX40 agonist ivuxolimab. These receptors all come from an adult with an advanced solid tumor such as melanoma, head and neck, liver or kidney cancer. CDR3s include the opening cysteine and the closing phenylalanine or tryptophan. The order of the fields is V gene, clone size, J gene, CDR3 protein. Rows may omit the clone size; those that give it use once, few, many or a size class.

v_gene: TRBV18
abundance: few
j_gene: TRBJ2-7
CDR3aa: CASSPATGWYEQYF

v_gene: TRBV19
abundance: once
j_gene: TRBJ2-1
CDR3aa: CASNPQGDNEQFF

v_gene: TRBV27
abundance: NA
j_gene: TRBJ2-7
CDR3aa: CASSTGQGVHEQYF

v_gene: TRBV7-9
abundance: NA
j_gene: TRBJ2-1
CDR3aa: CASSLYSGTESNEQFF

v_gene: TRBV7-9
abundance: NA
j_gene: TRBJ1-1
CDR3aa: CASSFELAEAFF

v_gene: TRBV18
abundance: NA
j_gene: TRBJ2-3
CDR3aa: CASSSQDTDTQYF

v_gene: TRBV4-1
abundance: NA
j_gene: TRBJ1-5
CDR3aa: CASSPTGLQPQHF

v_gene: TRBV19
abundance: NA
j_gene: TRBJ1-1
CDR3aa: CASSTSATVEAFF

v_gene: TRBV5-1
abundance: NA
j_gene: TRBJ2-7
CDR3aa: CASSWRGQGNEQYF

v_gene: TRBV5-6
abundance: NA
j_gene: TRBJ2-7
CDR3aa: CASSYEGGQNEQYF

v_gene: TRBV14
abundance: NA
j_gene: TRBJ2-2
CDR3aa: CASSLQGTTGELFF

v_gene: TRBV19
abundance: NA
j_gene: TRBJ1-1
CDR3aa: CASSMGGRNTEAFF

v_gene: TRBV5-8
abundance: NA
j_gene: TRBJ2-1
CDR3aa: CASSLGVQSSYNEQFF

v_gene: TRBV5-6
abundance: NA
j_gene: TRBJ1-2
CDR3aa: CASSLWGGGSTDYGYTF

v_gene: TRBV10-1
abundance: large
j_gene: TRBJ1-1
CDR3aa: CASSEALSDTEAFF

v_gene: TRBV9
abundance: few
j_gene: TRBJ2-1
CDR3aa: CASSVGTGTNEQFF

v_gene: TRBV27
abundance: few
j_gene: TRBJ2-2
CDR3aa: CASSPGRGWDTGELFF

v_gene: TRBV7-9
abundance: once
j_gene: TRBJ1-6
CDR3aa: CASSLDPGLTAPLHF

v_gene: TRBV19
abundance: NA
j_gene: TRBJ2-1
CDR3aa: CASSIKDWRQVDSYNEQFF

v_gene: TRBV27
abundance: NA
j_gene: TRBJ1-1
CDR3aa: CASNPRGMNTEAFF

v_gene: TRBV7-6
abundance: NA
j_gene: TRBJ2-1
CDR3aa: CASSLVTNEQFF

v_gene: TRBV9
abundance: NA
j_gene: TRBJ1-1
CDR3aa: CASSLTGAVNTEAFF